The clone carrying this T cell receptor (beta chain) was found a few times. This record comes from a study of control samples from healthy donors and cancer patients. The CDR3 extends over 12 amino acids. The germline V gene encodes CDR1 SGHDT and CDR2 YYEEEE. The ends were cut back, 1 base at V and 5 bases at J, with 4 bases in the middle. The assay was immunoSEQ multiplex PCR, and TCRdb's table has in-frame clones only and misses some. The data contain approximately 140,000 clones, roughly nine tenths of them seen just once; the ten biggest clones take up about 9%. Sequences were obtained from blood. This receptor was obtained from a woman aged 25 to 45 in good health. The chain joins TRBV5-6 to TRBJ2-1; D unclear. Written as DNA, the CDR3 is TGTGCCAGCAGCTTGTTGGACAATGAGCAGTTCTTC. Protein: CASSLLDNEQFF.